These 13 T cell receptor beta chains originate from one sample sequenced in a study of T cell repertoires in cytomegalovirus infection. From the reads, TCRdb called clonotypes with MiXCR, one entry per CDR3 protein. The sample lists hundreds of thousands of distinct CDR3 sequences, around a third occurring once. These receptors' targets are unknown. The source was cultured CD8+ T cells from PBMCs, collected from culture after CMV antigen stimulation. The receptor set was obtained from a human donor in good health (CMV status not recorded). Some clones in this sample may be carry-over from other donors' samples.

This clonotype was observed a few times. This sequence joins TRBV7-2 and TRBJ2-7, with TRBD1 as a possible D gene (6 bases). The CDR3 totals 15 residues. V was cut by 2 bases and J by 3 bases, with 14 bases left in between. The germline V gene encodes CDR1 SGHTA and CDR2 FQGNSA. This CDR3 is CASSLRQAKYYEQYF. DNA of the CDR3: TGTGCCAGCAGCTTAAGACAGGCGAAGTACTACGAGCAGTACTTC.

This clonotype has just a few counts. The chain recombines TRBV7-8 with TRBJ2-2; no firm D call. V lost 3 bases to trimming and J lost 1 base, with 6 bases between them. The CDR3 has 14 amino acids. Germline CDR1 reads SGHVS; CDR2 reads FQNEAQ. The CDR3, as DNA: TGTGCCAGCAGCTTTTGGGAGAACACCGGGGAGCTGTTTTTT. Its protein product is CASSFWENTGELFF.

The V gene is TRBV29-1, the J gene TRBJ2-1; TRBD2 agrees at 13 bases. Germline V CDR1 and CDR2: SQVTM, ANQGSEA. The CDR3 totals 13 residues. J was trimmed by 9 bases and V by 5 bases; bases with no gene match: 4. This CDR3 is CSVPGLAGSEQFF. The CDR3 DNA follows: TGCAGCGTTCCGGGACTAGCGGGAAGTGAGCAGTTCTTC.

The chain joins TRBV4-1 to TRBJ1-5, with a possible D match to TRBD1 (6 bases). With 4 bases removed from V and 2 bases from J, the gap between germline ends came to 12 bases. The CDR3 has 15 residues. Germline V gene data show CDR1 as MGHRA and CDR2 as YSYEKL. CDR3 protein: CASSRSQGGNQPQHF. Written as DNA, the CDR3 is TGCGCCAGCAGCCGTTCACAGGGTGGCAATCAGCCCCAGCATTTT.

This clonotype was seen only a few times. V is TRBV27 and J is TRBJ2-4, with TRBD2 as a possible D gene (6 bases). V was clipped by 9 bases and J by 8 bases, with 29 bases between them. CDR1 is MNHEY and CDR2 is SMNVEV in the germline V gene (reference sequence). The CDR3 is 17 amino acids. CDR3 region: CARIPISGLLDPYIQYF. The CDR3 DNA sequence: TGTGCCAGGATACCCATCTCGGGACTCCTGGACCCGTACATTCAGTACTTC.

This clonotype was counted a few times. The rearrangement joins TRBV7-6 to TRBJ2-7, with D possibly matching TRBD2 (5 bases). The V end lost 5 bases, the J end lost 7 bases, and 15 bases lay between the germline ends. Per the germline V gene, CDR1 is SGHVS and CDR2 is FNYEAQ. The CDR3 has 13 residues. The chain's CDR3 is CASSPVGVREQYV. In DNA form, the CDR3 reads TGTGCCAGCAGCCCCGTCGGGGTTAGGGAGCAGTACGTC.

Ten or more counts support this clonotype. The V call is TRBV7-9, the J call TRBJ1-5; D not certain. The CDR3 has 15 residues. Germline V gene sequence: CDR1 SEHNR, CDR2 FQNEAQ (reference sequence). V was shortened by 5 bases and J by 0 bases, with 11 bases between the two germline ends. CDR3 bases: TGTGCCAGCAGCCCTGGCCTTTATAGCAATCAGCCCCAGCATTTT. Translation: CASSPGLYSNQPQHF.

This rearrangement joins TRBV4-1 to TRBJ1-1; 8 bases are a match to TRBD1. The V gene's germline CDR1 is MGHRA and CDR2 YSYEKL. The V and J ends lost 4 bases and 5 bases, in that order; junction bases with no gene match: 12. This CDR3 spans 16 amino acids. Written as DNA, the CDR3 is TGCGCCAGCAGCCCGGACGGCGCAGGGGGCTATACTGAAGCTTTCTTT. Its translation is CASSPDGAGGYTEAFF.

This chain uses TRBV4-2 with TRBJ2-1, with D unclear. This CDR3 is built from 13 residues. Looked up from germline, CDR1 is LGHNA and CDR2 is YNFKEQ. Trimming stripped 0 bases from V and 12 bases from J, with 12 bases between. In DNA, the CDR3 is TGTGCCAGCAGCCAAGATACAGAGGACGGGCAGTTCTTC. Its protein is CASSQDTEDGQFF.

This sequence joins TRBV7-9 and TRBJ2-1; 7 nucleotides match TRBD2. This CDR3 is 15 amino acids long. CDR1 and CDR2 from the germline V gene are SEHNR and FQNEAQ (reference sequence). The J segment lost 7 bases and the V segment lost 1 base, leaving 7 bases of the junction unmatched. CDR3 coding DNA: TGTGCCAGCAGCTTAGGGGAGGGTCGGCGAAATGAGCAGTTCTTC. Protein product: CASSLGEGRRNEQFF.

CDR3: CASSEPGSVEQYV. CDR3 nucleotides: TGTGCCAGCAGTGAACCTGGTAGCGTCGAGCAGTACGTC. J is TRBJ2-7 and V is TRBV6-1; possibly TRBD2 for D (5 bases). Germline V gene lookup returns CDR1 MNHNS and CDR2 SASEGT. CDR3 length: 13 residues. V shed 2 bases and J shed 6 bases, with 11 bases lying between them.

This clonotype was found a few times. The genes are TRBV27 and TRBJ2-2; possibly TRBD1 for D (7 bases). CDR3 length: 15 residues. Germline V gene data show CDR1 as MNHEY and CDR2 as SMNVEV (reference sequence). V lost 10 bases to trimming and J lost 1 base, with 16 bases between them. CDR3: CATSEGTVNTGELFF. The CDR3 nucleotides read TGTGCCACCTCGGAGGGGACAGTGAACACCGGGGAGCTGTTTTTT.

DNA for the CDR3: TGCAGTGCTGAGGGGTTGGGGGGGAACACTGAAGCTTTCTTT. Its protein is CSAEGLGGNTEAFF. The chain recombines TRBV20-1 with TRBJ1-1, with TRBD1 as a possible D gene (5 bases). CDR1 is DFQATT, CDR2 SNEGSKA, per germline (reference sequence). This CDR3 contains 14 residues. The V gene lost 5 bases and the J gene lost 1 base, with 14 bases spanning the gap.